The clone carrying this TCR beta chain is a singleton in its sample. What it binds is not known. Version v3.0 of the immunoSEQ assay ran at survey level. Libraries were prepared by immunoSEQ multiplex PCR; TCRdb keeps only in-frame clonotypes and omits some of them. There are approximately 17,000 clones in the sample; 76% occur only once, and roughly 15% lies in the top ten. The data originate from a study of long-term antiretroviral therapy in people with HIV. At the level of the study: The study's earliest collections predate the 2015 immediate-ART recommendation by about a decade.

General study findings and limits: HIV repertoires spanned tighter CDR3 length ranges than controls did.

Donors needed at least one pre-ART PBMC sample plus at least two post-ART samples. Among participants with HIV, every one received treatment in the United States. Germline V gives CDR1 SGHNT, CDR2 YENEEA. This CDR3 is 13 amino acids long. V lost 8 bases and J 5 bases, leaving 10 bases between the germline ends. This specimen was unsorted PBMCs, taken approximately 2.5 years before starting antiretroviral therapy. This receptor was obtained from a woman in her forties or fifties with HIV. The J gene is TRBJ1-6, the V gene TRBV11-3; D remains ambiguous. CDR3 bases: TGTGCCAGCGCTATCAAGAATAATTCACCCCTCCACTTT. Its protein product is CASAIKNNSPLHF.